These 11 T cell receptor beta chains share one sample of origin, sequenced in a study of T cell responses to AZD1222 COVID-19 vaccine. Profiled with immunoSEQ multiplex PCR; TCRdb holds only in-frame clones, not every one. The repertoire includes some 160,000 clones, more than 85% of them detected once, and about 0.9% sits in the top ten. Sequenced here: peripheral blood, sampled on day 0 of AZD1222 vaccination. The receptors shown here come from an adult in good health.

This chain links TRBV5-1 with TRBJ2-5; D could derive from TRBD1 or TRBD2 (5 bases each). Between the trimmed V and J ends, which lost 0 bases and 5 bases, there was a span of 11 bases. There are 14 residues in the CDR3. Germline lookup yields CDR1 SGHRS and CDR2 YFSETQ. The CDR3 sequence: CASSLEGTGETQYF. The CDR3 DNA reads TGCGCCAGCAGCTTGGAAGGGACGGGGGAGACCCAGTACTTC.

This clone has just one count. The rearrangement uses TRBV30 and TRBJ1-3, with D unclear. This CDR3 has 13 amino acids. Trimming stripped 5 bases from V and 0 bases from J, with 8 bases between. Germline CDR1 is GTSNPN and CDR2 is SVGIG (reference sequence). The CDR3 DNA is TGTGCCTGGCAACTCCGCTCTGGAAACACCATATATTTT. Protein product: CAWQLRSGNTIYF.

The chain has TRBV6-2 or TRBV6-3 and TRBJ1-5; 7 bases line up with TRBD1. This CDR3 is built from 16 residues. After removal of 5 bases from V and 0 bases from J, the junction contained 7 bases not matched to a gene. Germline CDR1 and CDR2: MNHEY and SVGEGT. This CDR3 reads CASSPPTGDSNQPQHF. The CDR3 nucleotides are TGTGCCAGCAGTCCCCCCACAGGGGATAGCAATCAGCCCCAGCATTTT.

The V and J genes are TRBV11-3 and TRBJ2-1, with D uncertain. The CDR3 contains 14 residues. The V end lost 4 bases, the J end lost 7 bases, and 14 bases lay between the germline ends. The germline gives CDR1 SGHNT, CDR2 YENEEA. CDR3 loop: CASSSDGLWNEQFF. The CDR3 coding sequence is TGTGCCAGCAGCTCAGACGGGTTGTGGAATGAGCAGTTCTTC. Combining the CDR3 with reference TRBV11-3 and TRBJ2-1 gives the whole variable domain EAGVVQSPRYKIIEKKQPVAFWCNPISGHNTLYWYLQNLGQGPELLIRYENEEAVDDSQLPKDRFSAERLKGVDSTLKIQPAELGDSAVYLCASSSDGLWNEQFFGPGTRLTVL.

The rearrangement links TRBV9 to TRBJ1-6; TRBD1 agrees at 10 bases. Germline V gene data show CDR1 as SGDLS and CDR2 as YYNGEE. The CDR3 loop spans 16 amino acids. The ends lost 3 bases at V and 4 bases at J; junction bases unmatched: 4. The CDR3 nucleotides read TGTGCCAGCAGCGACGACAGGGGGCAATATAATTCACCCCTCCACTTT. Protein sequence: CASSDDRGQYNSPLHF.

CDR3 amino acids: CASRPGQAYEQYF. The CDR3 coding sequence is TGTGCCAGCAGACCGGGACAGGCCTACGAGCAGTACTTC. The gene calls are TRBV28 and TRBJ2-7; 8 bases match TRBD1. Losses at the gene ends were 6 bases for V and 2 bases for J; bases not matched to a gene: 3. CDR3 length: 13 residues. Germline V lookup: CDR1 MDHEN, CDR2 SYDVKM.

The chain couples TRBV5-1 to TRBJ1-6; 8 bases agree with TRBD1. J lost 7 bases, V lost 5 bases, and 8 bases had no gene match. This CDR3 contains 15 residues. Looked up from germline, CDR1 is SGHRS and CDR2 is YFSETQ. The CDR3 DNA follows: TGCGCCAGCAGAGATACAGGGGGAACGAATTCACCCCTCCACTTT. Its protein is CASRDTGGTNSPLHF.

In its sample, this clone was seen once. This chain links TRBV18 with TRBJ1-2; 7 bases are shared with TRBD1. Per the germline V gene, CDR1 is KGHSH and CDR2 is LQKENI. This CDR3 is built from 14 residues. The J segment lost 8 bases and the V segment lost 3 bases, leaving 9 bases of the junction unmatched. CDR3 amino acids: CASSPAQGEGGYTF. In DNA, the CDR3 is TGTGCCAGCTCACCGGCTCAGGGGGAGGGCGGCTACACCTTC. The entire variable domain, with the rest obtained from reference TRBV18 and TRBJ1-2, is as follows: NAGVMQNPRHLVRRRGQEARLRCSPMKGHSHVYWYRQLPEEGLKFMVYLQKENIIDESGMPKERFSAEFPKEGPSILRIQQVVRGDSAAYFCASSPAQGEGGYTFGSGTRLTVV.

The rearrangement joins TRBV7-2 to TRBJ1-4; possible D gene TRBD1, 5 bases. V gave up 5 bases and J gave up 8 bases, with 9 bases separating them. This CDR3 comprises 12 residues. Looked up from germline, CDR1 is SGHTA and CDR2 is FQGNSA. CDR3 amino acids: CASSPGGEKLFF. The CDR3 bases are TGTGCCAGCAGCCCCGGGGGGGAAAAACTGTTTTTT.

This clone was detected only once. The chain has TRBV30 and TRBJ1-4; the D is unclear. This CDR3 has 13 residues. Deletions cut 0 bases from V and 6 bases from J, with 8 bases between. The V gene's germline CDR1 is GTSNPN and CDR2 SVGIG (reference sequence). The CDR3 spells CAWSVGSYEKLFF. The CDR3 DNA reads TGTGCCTGGAGTGTAGGATCCTATGAAAAACTGTTTTTT.

The V and J genes are TRBV6-5 and TRBJ1-1; TRBD1 aligns across 10 bases. Trimming removed 7 bases from V and 5 bases from J; junction bases left unmatched: 7. The CDR3 sequence is 14 residues long. Germline V gives CDR1 MNHEY, CDR2 SVGAGI. The CDR3 sequence: CASTVDRGITEAFF. As DNA, the CDR3 is TGTGCCAGCACCGTGGACAGGGGGATAACTGAAGCTTTCTTT.